The rows below give T cell receptor beta chains drawn from one sample of a study of blood T cells in healthy people across ages. TCRdb passed the 5' RACE reads through MiXCR, listing each CDR3 protein once. Of hundreds of thousands of distinct CDR3 sequences listed, roughly 60% are singletons. The sample taken for sequencing was blood. All receptors derive from a man aged 25 to 45 in good health. Both conserved end residues are part of each CDR3. The D gene is left open where the match is weak. Rows give clone size only sometimes, using once, few, many, or a class for an expanded clone.

v_gene: TRBV18
abundance: NA
j_gene: TRBJ1-1
d_gene: NA
CDR3aa: CASSYNQGKTEAFF
CDR3nt: TGTGCCAGCTCGTACAACCAGGGGAAGACTGAAGCTTTCTTT

v_gene: TRBV2
abundance: NA
j_gene: TRBJ2-7
d_gene: NA
CDR3aa: CASKSNGQHEQYF
CDR3nt: TGTGCCAGCAAGTCGAACGGACAACACGAGCAGTACTTC

v_gene: TRBV4-3
abundance: NA
j_gene: TRBJ2-5
d_gene: NA
CDR3aa: CASSQSRGTQYF
CDR3nt: TGCGCCAGCAGCCAATCCAGGGGGACCCAGTACTTC

v_gene: TRBV7-3
abundance: few
j_gene: TRBJ2-1
d_gene: NA
CDR3aa: CASGAGAGNEQFF
CDR3nt: TGTGCCAGCGGTGCGGGGGCGGGCAATGAGCAGTTCTTC

v_gene: TRBV5-1
abundance: NA
j_gene: TRBJ2-5
d_gene: NA
CDR3aa: CASKGGTQYF
CDR3nt: TGCGCCAGCAAAGGAGGGACCCAGTACTTC

v_gene: TRBV18
abundance: NA
j_gene: TRBJ2-3
d_gene: NA
CDR3aa: CASSHGDARADTQYF
CDR3nt: TGTGCCAGCTCACACGGGGACGCCCGAGCGGATACGCAGTATTTT

v_gene: TRBV4-1
abundance: few
j_gene: TRBJ2-5
d_gene: NA
CDR3aa: CASSQGDWGWETQYF
CDR3nt: TGCGCCAGCAGCCAGGGGGATTGGGGATGGGAGACCCAGTACTTC

v_gene: TRBV29-1
abundance: few
j_gene: TRBJ2-3
d_gene: NA
CDR3aa: CSVALIYSTDTQYF
CDR3nt: TGCAGCGTTGCTTTGATATATTCCACAGATACGCAGTATTTT

v_gene: TRBV24-1
abundance: NA
j_gene: TRBJ2-5
d_gene: NA
CDR3aa: CATSQGAETQYF
CDR3nt: TGTGCCACCTCACAGGGAGCAGAGACCCAGTACTTC

v_gene: TRBV4-2
abundance: few
j_gene: TRBJ2-1
d_gene: NA
CDR3aa: CASSQFEGDTTRNEQFF
CDR3nt: TGTGCCAGCAGCCAATTTGAGGGAGATACTACGAGGAATGAGCAGTTCTTC

v_gene: TRBV20-1
abundance: few
j_gene: TRBJ2-3
d_gene: NA
CDR3aa: CSAPGVTDTQYF
CDR3nt: TGCAGTGCTCCCGGAGTCACAGATACGCAGTATTTT

v_gene: TRBV3-1
abundance: NA
j_gene: TRBJ2-2
d_gene: NA
CDR3aa: CASSPYQDFSNTGELFF
CDR3nt: TGTGCCAGCAGCCCCTACCAGGATTTTTCGAACACCGGGGAGCTGTTTTTT

v_gene: TRBV25-1
abundance: few
j_gene: TRBJ2-7
d_gene: TRBD1
CDR3aa: CASVGTGANEQYF
CDR3nt: TGTGCCAGCGTGGGGACAGGGGCCAACGAGCAGTACTTC

v_gene: TRBV7-9
abundance: NA
j_gene: TRBJ1-1
d_gene: TRBD1
CDR3aa: CASSLDRSEAFF
CDR3nt: TGTGCCAGCAGTTTGGACAGGAGTGAAGCTTTCTTT

v_gene: TRBV29-1
abundance: NA
j_gene: TRBJ1-2
d_gene: NA
CDR3aa: CSVEGEGVNYGYTF
CDR3nt: TGCAGCGTTGAAGGGGAAGGGGTTAACTATGGCTACACCTTC

v_gene: TRBV28
abundance: once
j_gene: TRBJ1-2
d_gene: NA
CDR3aa: CASSLHPGAYGYTF
CDR3nt: TGTGCCAGCAGTTTGCACCCTGGAGCCTATGGCTACACCTTC

v_gene: TRBV4-1
abundance: NA
j_gene: TRBJ2-1
d_gene: NA
CDR3aa: CASSQDAVSSGDEQFF
CDR3nt: TGCGCCAGCAGCCAAGATGCGGTCTCCTCTGGTGATGAGCAGTTCTTC

v_gene: TRBV18
abundance: once
j_gene: TRBJ2-1
d_gene: NA
CDR3aa: CASSPVSEENEQFF
CDR3nt: TGTGCCAGCTCACCGGTGTCGGAGGAGAATGAGCAGTTCTTC

v_gene: TRBV7-6
abundance: NA
j_gene: TRBJ2-5
d_gene: TRBD2
CDR3aa: CASSLRTSEYQETQYF
CDR3nt: TGTGCCAGCAGCCTCCGGACTAGCGAATACCAAGAGACCCAGTACTTC

v_gene: TRBV7-9
abundance: NA
j_gene: TRBJ2-7
d_gene: NA
CDR3aa: CASSVVARSWGQYF
CDR3nt: TGTGCCAGCAGCGTAGTTGCTAGAAGTTGGGGGCAGTACTTC

v_gene: TRBV7-2
abundance: NA
j_gene: TRBJ2-1
d_gene: NA
CDR3aa: CASSVAESPYNEQFF
CDR3nt: TGTGCCAGCAGCGTAGCAGAGAGCCCCTACAATGAGCAGTTCTTC

v_gene: TRBV20-1
abundance: NA
j_gene: TRBJ1-6
d_gene: NA
CDR3aa: CSATWWAGDNSPLHF
CDR3nt: TGCAGTGCTACCTGGTGGGCGGGGGATAATTCACCCCTCCACTTT

v_gene: TRBV3-1
abundance: NA
j_gene: TRBJ2-1
d_gene: TRBD1
CDR3aa: CATETGDEQFF
CDR3nt: TGTGCCACTGAAACAGGGGATGAGCAGTTCTTC

v_gene: TRBV6-5
abundance: NA
j_gene: TRBJ2-2
d_gene: TRBD1
CDR3aa: CASSYSIQGADTGELFF
CDR3nt: TGTGCCAGCAGTTACTCGATACAGGGGGCAGACACCGGGGAGCTGTTTTTT

v_gene: TRBV12-3/TRBV12-4
abundance: NA
j_gene: TRBJ2-3
d_gene: NA
CDR3aa: CASRPDPTVWYTQYF
CDR3nt: TGTGCCAGCAGACCTGATCCGACTGTGTGGTATACGCAGTATTTT

v_gene: TRBV5-5
abundance: once
j_gene: TRBJ1-5
d_gene: NA
CDR3aa: CASSLSPVLGNNQPQHF
CDR3nt: TGTGCCAGCAGCTTGTCCCCTGTCCTGGGCAACAATCAGCCCCAGCATTTT

v_gene: TRBV20-1
abundance: NA
j_gene: TRBJ2-5
d_gene: NA
CDR3aa: CSARDLEELGTQYF
CDR3nt: TGCAGTGCTAGAGATCTGGAAGAGCTCGGGACCCAGTACTTC

v_gene: TRBV11-2
abundance: NA
j_gene: TRBJ2-6
d_gene: NA
CDR3aa: CASSLTSGSGANVLTF
CDR3nt: TGTGCCAGCAGCCTAACGTCGGGCTCTGGGGCCAACGTCCTGACTTTC

v_gene: TRBV9
abundance: few
j_gene: TRBJ1-2
d_gene: NA
CDR3aa: CASSTYYGYTF
CDR3nt: TGTGCCAGCAGCACATACTATGGCTACACCTTC

v_gene: TRBV20-1
abundance: few
j_gene: TRBJ1-2
d_gene: NA
CDR3aa: CSARDSGAGGRESGYTF
CDR3nt: TGCAGTGCTAGAGATTCGGGAGCGGGAGGGCGAGAGTCTGGCTACACCTTC

v_gene: TRBV7-2
abundance: NA
j_gene: TRBJ2-7
d_gene: TRBD1
CDR3aa: CASSQRQGNPYEQYF
CDR3nt: TGTGCCAGCAGCCAACGACAGGGTAACCCCTACGAGCAGTACTTC

v_gene: TRBV3-1
abundance: few
j_gene: TRBJ1-2
d_gene: TRBD1
CDR3aa: CASSPLIQGSGYTF
CDR3nt: TGTGCCAGCAGCCCGCTGATACAGGGGAGTGGCTACACCTTC

v_gene: TRBV7-8
abundance: NA
j_gene: TRBJ2-1
d_gene: NA
CDR3aa: CASSSRARGNEQFF
CDR3nt: TGTGCCAGCAGCTCCCGGGCAAGGGGAAATGAGCAGTTCTTC

v_gene: TRBV7-2
abundance: NA
j_gene: TRBJ2-3
d_gene: NA
CDR3aa: CASTDRAKGEAQYF
CDR3nt: TGTGCCAGCACCGATCGGGCCAAGGGAGAAGCGCAGTATTTT

v_gene: TRBV2
abundance: NA
j_gene: TRBJ2-2
d_gene: NA
CDR3aa: CASTSAAELFF
CDR3nt: TGTGCCAGCACCTCTGCCGCGGAGCTGTTTTTT

v_gene: TRBV29-1
abundance: NA
j_gene: TRBJ2-1
d_gene: TRBD2
CDR3aa: CSVDGRNEQFF
CDR3nt: TGCAGCGTTGACGGGAGGAATGAGCAGTTCTTC

v_gene: TRBV6-1
abundance: NA
j_gene: TRBJ1-6
d_gene: TRBD1
CDR3aa: CAGSEVQGVESPLHF
CDR3nt: TGTGCCGGCAGTGAAGTTCAGGGGGTTGAGTCACCCCTCCACTTT

v_gene: TRBV11-2
abundance: NA
j_gene: TRBJ2-3
d_gene: NA
CDR3aa: CASSTKNTQYF
CDR3nt: TGTGCCAGCAGTACGAAAAATACGCAGTATTTT

v_gene: TRBV7-2
abundance: few
j_gene: TRBJ2-7
d_gene: NA
CDR3aa: CASSARASSEQYF
CDR3nt: TGTGCCAGCAGCGCGCGAGCTTCCTCCGAGCAGTACTTC

v_gene: TRBV6-6
abundance: NA
j_gene: TRBJ1-2
d_gene: NA
CDR3aa: CASSETFVYGYTF
CDR3nt: TGTGCCAGCAGCGAGACCTTTGTCTATGGCTACACCTTC

v_gene: TRBV20-1
abundance: NA
j_gene: TRBJ2-7
d_gene: TRBD2
CDR3aa: CSASPSGSKDEQYF
CDR3nt: TGCAGTGCTAGCCCTAGCGGGAGTAAGGACGAGCAGTACTTC

v_gene: TRBV25-1
abundance: NA
j_gene: TRBJ1-5
d_gene: NA
CDR3aa: CASSATRGGRGNQPQHF
CDR3nt: TGTGCCAGCTCTGCTACAAGAGGAGGCCGGGGGAATCAGCCCCAGCATTTT

v_gene: TRBV5-1
abundance: NA
j_gene: TRBJ2-7
d_gene: TRBD1
CDR3aa: CASSSTGSLYEQYF
CDR3nt: TGCGCCAGCAGCTCGACAGGGTCCCTTTACGAGCAGTACTTC

v_gene: TRBV5-4
abundance: few
j_gene: TRBJ2-7
d_gene: TRBD2
CDR3aa: CASSSAGVGYEQYF
CDR3nt: TGTGCCAGCAGCTCAGCGGGAGTGGGCTACGAGCAGTACTTC

v_gene: TRBV9
abundance: NA
j_gene: TRBJ2-3
d_gene: NA
CDR3aa: CASSVGDGEVDTQYF
CDR3nt: TGTGCCAGCAGCGTAGGTGACGGGGAGGTAGATACGCAGTATTTT

v_gene: TRBV6-2/TRBV6-3
abundance: many
j_gene: TRBJ2-6
d_gene: NA
CDR3aa: CASSRDSGANVLTF
CDR3nt: TGTGCCAGCAGTCGGGACTCTGGGGCCAACGTCCTGACTTTC

v_gene: TRBV30
abundance: NA
j_gene: TRBJ2-7
d_gene: NA
CDR3aa: CAWRYPSHLGQYF
CDR3nt: TGTGCCTGGAGGTACCCATCGCACCTTGGGCAGTACTTC

v_gene: TRBV6-2/TRBV6-3
abundance: few
j_gene: TRBJ2-5
d_gene: NA
CDR3aa: CASGPGIRYF
CDR3nt: TGTGCCAGCGGTCCAGGGATCCGGTACTTC

v_gene: TRBV20-1
abundance: NA
j_gene: TRBJ2-7
d_gene: NA
CDR3aa: CSAKGADSPSYEQYF
CDR3nt: TGCAGTGCTAAAGGTGCGGACAGCCCCTCCTACGAGCAGTACTTC

v_gene: TRBV4-2
abundance: NA
j_gene: TRBJ1-2
d_gene: NA
CDR3aa: CASSQDRGPYGYTF
CDR3nt: TGTGCCAGCAGCCAAGATCGCGGACCCTATGGCTACACCTTC